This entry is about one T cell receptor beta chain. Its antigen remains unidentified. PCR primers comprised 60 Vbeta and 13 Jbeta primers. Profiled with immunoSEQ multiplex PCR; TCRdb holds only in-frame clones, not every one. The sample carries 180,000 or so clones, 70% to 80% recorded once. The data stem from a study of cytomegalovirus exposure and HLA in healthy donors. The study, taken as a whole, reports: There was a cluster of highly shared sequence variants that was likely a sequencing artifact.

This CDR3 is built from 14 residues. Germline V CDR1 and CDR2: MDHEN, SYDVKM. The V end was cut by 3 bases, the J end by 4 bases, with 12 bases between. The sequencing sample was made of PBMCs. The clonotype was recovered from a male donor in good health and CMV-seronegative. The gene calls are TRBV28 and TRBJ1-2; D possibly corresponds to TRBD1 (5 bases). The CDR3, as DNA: TGTGCCAGCAGTTTCGGGGGGTACCCCTATGGCTACACCTTC. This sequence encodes CASSFGGYPYGYTF.